The T cell receptor beta chain described here comes from a study of cytomegalovirus exposure and HLA in healthy donors. Study-wide points: For most subjects, TCR beta sequences were reported to predict HLA-A and HLA-B alleles with accuracy.

A word on this clone: Its target is unknown.

Germline V gene lookup returns CDR1 SGDLS and CDR2 YYNGEE. CDR3 length: 15 amino acids. V was pared by 4 bases and J by 2 bases, with 16 bases between. In the PCR, 60 Vbeta and 13 Jbeta primers were used. Generated by immunoSEQ multiplex PCR, the TCRdb table keeps only in-frame clones and is missing some. The sample records some 150,000 clones, around 84% being singletons. The clonotype comes from a woman younger than 30 in good health and CMV-seronegative. The sequencing input was PBMCs. This chain uses TRBV9 with TRBJ2-7; a possible D gene is TRBD2 (6 bases). As DNA, the CDR3 is TGTGCCAGCAGCCCTGGGGGGAGAGGGGCCTACGAGCAGTACTTC. Its protein product is CASSPGGRGAYEQYF.